What follows are 6 T cell receptor beta chains derived from one specimen sequenced in a study of cytomegalovirus exposure and HLA in healthy donors. Sequencing used immunoSEQ multiplex PCR; TCRdb keeps in-frame clones, though not all of them. The sample holds roughly 140,000 clones, roughly nine tenths seen once. Specimen: PBMCs. Every receptor here comes from a woman between 18 and 29 years old in good health and CMV-seropositive.

This chain joins TRBV9 and TRBJ2-6; D is undetermined. The CDR3 has 15 residues. Germline V gene sequence: CDR1 SGDLS, CDR2 YYNGEE. Trimming cost V 5 bases and J 0 bases, with 9 bases left between them. In nucleotides, the CDR3 is TGTGCCAGCAGTGCGCCTAGCTCTGGGGCCAACGTCCTGACTTTC. It translates to CASSAPSSGANVLTF.

The chain links TRBV6-1 to TRBJ2-5, with 9 bases aligning to TRBD1. Germline CDR1 is MNHNS and CDR2 is SASEGT. The CDR3 has 15 amino acids. J lost 5 bases, V lost 4 bases, and 8 bases had no gene match. The DNA of the CDR3 is TGTGCCAGCAGTGCTACGGACAGGGGTTGGGAGACCCAGTACTTC. Its translation is CASSATDRGWETQYF.

The chain couples TRBV19 to TRBJ2-7; 8 nucleotides match TRBD1. With V trimmed by 5 bases and J by 2 bases, 8 bases remained unmatched. Germline CDR1 is LNHDA and CDR2 is SQIVND (reference sequence). This CDR3 spans 15 amino acids. The CDR3 here is CASSPDGQGTYEQYF. Here the CDR3 DNA reads TGTGCCAGTAGTCCGGATGGACAGGGTACCTACGAGCAGTACTTC.

The V gene is TRBV14, the J gene TRBJ2-7, with 8 positions matching TRBD1. V was clipped by 3 bases and J by 2 bases; unmatched bases: 3. CDR1 SGHDN and CDR2 FVKESK come from the germline V gene. This CDR3 is built from 14 residues. In DNA, the CDR3 is TGTGCCAGCAGCCAGACGGGACAGGCCTACGAGCAGTACTTC. As protein: CASSQTGQAYEQYF.

The chain joins TRBV27 to TRBJ2-7, with D perhaps matching TRBD1 (6 bases). This CDR3 is 15 amino acids long. Trimming left V 5 bases short and J 0 bases short, with 14 bases between. Looked up from germline, CDR1 is MNHEY and CDR2 is SMNVEV (reference sequence). The CDR3 sequence: CASSPTGTVSYEQYF. CDR3 DNA: TGTGCCAGCAGTCCAACAGGGACCGTCTCCTACGAGCAGTACTTC.

V and J are TRBV29-1 and TRBJ2-5; TRBD1 matches 12 bases. The V segment lost 8 bases and the J segment 5 bases; nucleotides outside the gene matches: 9. The CDR3 is 14 residues long. Germline V CDR1 and CDR2: SQVTM, ANQGSEA. CDR3 sequence (DNA): TGCAGCACCCCCGGGACAGGGGGCTTGGAGACCCAGTACTTC. Translating gives CSTPGTGGLETQYF.